Below, 20 T cell receptor beta chains from the same sample are listed, as sequenced in a study of regulatory T cells in long-lasting Graves disease. Time point: newly diagnosed GD, antithyroid drugs for less than 3 months. Making the TCR library involved RNA that had been extracted from PBMCs. Library construction for TCR beta used iRepertoire HTBI primers and Arm-PCR of CDR3 regions. TCRdb re-called the multiplex PCR reads through MiXCR, storing one row per CDR3 protein. The data contain 500,000 or so distinct CDR3 sequences, roughly 15% of them singletons. This sample also belongs to another study, concerning T cells in Graves' hyperthyroidism and ophthalmopathy.

Sample: peripheral blood mononuclear cells (PBMCs), taken at new diagnosis, from a patient treated with antithyroid drugs. The receptors originated from a woman aged 50 to 60 with Graves disease.

This clonotype was seen repeatedly, ten times or more. This rearrangement joins TRBV6-1 to TRBJ2-7; D is undetermined. Germline lookup yields CDR1 MNHNS and CDR2 SASEGT. With 6 bases removed from V and 6 bases from J, the gap between germline ends came to 9 bases. This CDR3 has 11 residues. The CDR3 loop is CASRTQREQYF. The CDR3 DNA reads as TGTGCCAGCAGAACACAACGCGAGCAGTACTTC.

This clonotype occurred a few times. This chain links TRBV29-1 with TRBJ1-1; D possibly corresponds to TRBD1 (6 bases). The CDR3 is 12 amino acids. The germline V gene encodes CDR1 SQVTM and CDR2 ANQGSEA. The ends were cut back, 7 bases at V and 7 bases at J, with 16 bases in the middle. The CDR3 DNA sequence: TGCAGCGCCACAGGCGGGGGCAGTGAAGCTTTCTTT. This codes for CSATGGGSEAFF.

This clonotype came up many times. V is TRBV7-9 and J is TRBJ2-1; 11 bases are a match to TRBD2. The germline V gene encodes CDR1 SEHNR and CDR2 FQNEAQ (reference sequence). V lost 2 bases and J lost 8; bases outside the gene matches: 8. The CDR3 has 16 amino acids. The CDR3 bases are TGTGCCAGCAGCTTACACACTAGCGGGAGAGTCGATGAGCAGTTCTTC. Protein product: CASSLHTSGRVDEQFF.

This clonotype was observed at least ten times. This sequence joins TRBV5-1 and TRBJ2-2; D might be TRBD1 (5 bases). V lost 1 base to trimming and J lost 4 bases, with 5 bases between them. In germline, CDR1 is SGHRS, CDR2 YFSETQ. The CDR3 has 13 amino acids. The CDR3 region has the DNA TGCGCCAGCAGCTTGCAGGGCACCGGGGAGCTGTTTTTT. Encoded protein: CASSLQGTGELFF.

CDR3 region: CSASAGTSGTDTQYF. The CDR3 DNA is TGCAGTGCTAGCGCTGGGACTAGCGGCACAGATACGCAGTATTTT. The chain joins TRBV20-1 to TRBJ2-3; TRBD2 matches at 10 bases. This CDR3 has 15 residues. Germline CDR1 reads DFQATT; CDR2 reads SNEGSKA (reference sequence). Trimming removed 3 bases from V and 1 base from J; junction bases left unmatched: 4.

This clonotype was counted at least ten times. The V call is TRBV10-3, the J call TRBJ2-7, with TRBD2 matching over 7 bases. The CDR3 has 14 amino acids. The V gene's germline CDR1 is ENHRY and CDR2 SYGVKD. Trimming removed 10 bases from V and 1 base from J; junction bases left unmatched: 10. The CDR3 DNA reads as TGTGCCACCCCTAGGGAGGGGCAATCCTACGAGCAGTACTTC. Its protein product is CATPREGQSYEQYF.

Ten or more counts support this clonotype. This chain links TRBV6-1 with TRBJ2-5, with D perhaps matching TRBD2 (5 bases). Germline loops: CDR1 MNHNS, CDR2 SASEGT. V dropped 6 bases and J dropped 0 bases, with 14 bases sitting between them. This CDR3 has 15 residues. The CDR3 is CASRPGLTNQETQYF. DNA of the CDR3: TGTGCCAGCAGGCCGGGATTAACGAACCAAGAGACCCAGTACTTC.

This clonotype has just a few counts. It may be a read error: a sequence one base away is much more abundant. The CDR3: CASSFGLAEETQYF. The DNA of the CDR3 is TGTGCCAGCAGCTTTGGACTAGCGGAAGAGACCCAGTACTTC. The chain carries TRBV9 and TRBJ2-1, with 10 bases fitting TRBD2. Near its end, the DNA agrees better with TRBJ2-5, so the J call may be wrong. Germline lookup yields CDR1 SGDLS and CDR2 YYNGEE. The length of the CDR3 is 14 residues.

The rearrangement uses TRBV5-8 and TRBJ2-7; 8 bases are a match to TRBD1. The ends lost 2 bases at V and 0 bases at J; junction bases unmatched: 7. The CDR3 consists of 16 residues. Per germline, CDR1 SGHTS and CDR2 YDEGEE. DNA of the CDR3: TGTGCCAGCAGCTTCTTTAGTACAGGGGGCTCCTACGAGCAGTACTTC. It codes for CASSFFSTGGSYEQYF.

This clonotype has just a few counts. The chain combines TRBV6-2 or TRBV6-3 with TRBJ2-1; D unresolved. This CDR3 is built from 17 residues. The germline V gene has CDR1 MNHEY and CDR2 SVGEGT. V was clipped by 0 bases and J by 0 bases, with 12 bases between them. The CDR3 DNA sequence: TGTGCCAGCAGTTACTCGCCAGGCAGCTTCTCCTACAATGAGCAGTTCTTC. This encodes CASSYSPGSFSYNEQFF.

Many counts were recorded for this clonotype. The chain links TRBV5-1 to TRBJ2-7, with 11 bases lining up with TRBD1. Germline values: CDR1 SGHRS, CDR2 YFSETQ. V gave up 4 bases and J gave up 9 bases; unmatched junction bases: 9. The CDR3 extends over 14 amino acids. CDR3 DNA: TGCGCCAGCAGCCGGACAGGGGGCCCCCGTTTGCAGTACTTC. This translates into CASSRTGGPRLQYF.

The gene calls are TRBV20-1 and TRBJ2-1; the D is unclear. From germline, CDR1 is DFQATT and CDR2 SNEGSKA (reference sequence). This CDR3 is built from 13 residues. Trimming took off 7 bases at V and 0 bases at J, with 10 bases between the two ends. CDR3 residues: CSEASRSYNEQFF. Here the CDR3 DNA reads TGCAGTGAGGCCTCCCGCTCCTACAATGAGCAGTTCTTC.

The rearrangement joins TRBV15 to TRBJ2-5, with 11 bases matching TRBD1. Germline CDR1 and CDR2: LNHNV and YYDKDF (reference sequence). V shed 3 bases, J shed 5 bases, and the junction held 14 bases outside the gene matches. The CDR3 contains 18 residues. The CDR3 protein is CATSSAGRRTGGHETQYF. The CDR3 DNA sequence: TGTGCCACCAGCAGTGCCGGACGTCGGACAGGGGGCCACGAGACCCAGTACTTC.

This clonotype appeared many times. The gene calls are TRBV7-9 and TRBJ2-7; 9 positions match TRBD2. Trimming took 7 bases from V and 0 from J; bases not matched to a gene: 1. The CDR3 spans 13 residues. The V gene's germline CDR1 is SEHNR and CDR2 FQNEAQ (reference sequence). The CDR3: CASTSGDSYEQYF. The CDR3 nucleotides read TGTGCCAGCACTAGCGGGGACTCCTACGAGCAGTACTTC.

This clonotype was seen ten or more times. This chain connects TRBV2 to TRBJ2-5, with D possibly TRBD2 on 6 matching bases. Germline-derived CDR1 and CDR2 are SNHLY and FYNNEI. Trimming took 6 bases from V and 1 from J, leaving 18 bases between them. The CDR3 sequence is 16 residues long. CDR3: CASRRGPSGLQETQYF. CDR3 nucleotides: TGTGCCAGCAGACGGGGTCCGAGCGGGCTCCAAGAGACCCAGTACTTC.

The chain is built from TRBV3-1 and TRBJ2-3; the match to TRBD1 covers 10 bases. Germline CDR1 is LGHDT and CDR2 is YNNKEL (reference sequence). The CDR3 has 15 amino acids. V trimming: 5 bases; J trimming: 3 bases; junction bases outside the gene matches: 5. CDR3 loop: CASSSRQGATDTQYF. CDR3 bases: TGTGCCAGCAGCAGCAGACAGGGGGCAACAGATACGCAGTATTTT.

In this sample, this clonotype turned up many times. The rearrangement joins TRBV10-3 to TRBJ2-7; no clear D gene. V lost 0 bases to trimming and J lost 6 bases, with 9 bases between them. This CDR3 comprises 13 residues. Germline V gene sequence: CDR1 ENHRY, CDR2 SYGVKD. As DNA, the CDR3 is TGTGCCATCAGTGAGTCGACACTGGGCGAGCAGTACTTC. It translates to CAISESTLGEQYF.

This clonotype was detected ten times or more. CDR3 sequence: CASSRNPPGLAGSTDTQYF. In DNA, the CDR3 is TGTGCCAGCAGCCGTAACCCCCCAGGACTAGCGGGGAGCACAGATACGCAGTATTTT. The J gene is TRBJ2-3, the V gene TRBV7-3; 12 bases are shared with TRBD2. CDR1 and CDR2 (germline): SGHTA, FQGTGA. Trimming cost V 5 bases and J 0 bases; bases outside gene matches: 12. This CDR3 is 19 amino acids long.

This clonotype was counted many times. The V call is TRBV20-1, the J call TRBJ2-1; D is undetermined. The CDR3 sequence is 14 residues long. V gave up 3 bases and J gave up 0 bases, with 9 bases separating them. Germline V lookup: CDR1 DFQATT, CDR2 SNEGSKA (reference sequence). CDR3 sequence (DNA): TGCAGTGCTAGCAGACCGGGCTCCTACAATGAGCAGTTCTTC. Protein: CSASRPGSYNEQFF.

The chain links TRBV19 to TRBJ2-7; unclear D gene. V gave up 5 bases and J gave up 3 bases, with 11 bases separating them. The CDR3 loop spans 13 amino acids. Germline V gene lookup returns CDR1 LNHDA and CDR2 SQIVND (reference sequence). The CDR3 coding sequence is TGTGCCAGTAGTCGGTCCACAGACTACGAGCAGTACTTC. Translation: CASSRSTDYEQYF.